Sequencing of this T cell receptor beta chain was carried out in a study of cytomegalovirus exposure and HLA in healthy donors. V gave up 6 bases and J gave up 2 bases, with 17 bases separating them. Looked up from germline, CDR1 is SGHTA and CDR2 is FQGNSA. This CDR3 comprises 15 residues. PCR used 60 Vbeta primers and 13 Jbeta primers. The data were produced by immunoSEQ multiplex PCR, yet TCRdb's version contains in-frame clones alone and is incomplete. The sample comprises about 130,000 clones, 79% of which are singletons, and about 2% rests with the top ten. The chain has TRBV7-2 and TRBJ2-7, with D uncertain. The TCR comes from a man aged 18 to 30 in good health and CMV-seronegative. Sequenced material: PBMCs. CDR3 in amino acids: CASSLDGGQTYEQYF. DNA of the CDR3: TGTGCCAGCAGTCTCGATGGTGGGCAGACCTACGAGCAGTACTTC.